This TCR beta chain was identified in a study of blood T cells in healthy people across ages. V was cut by 1 base and J by 2 bases, with 9 bases left in between. The CDR3 totals 15 residues. Germline V CDR1 and CDR2: SGHVS, FQNEAQ. This clonotype appeared many times. Alongside a J-beta primer mix, a sample-barcoded 5' primer served in a second PCR lasting about 7 to 12 cycles. MiXCR, applied by TCRdb to the 5' RACE reads, yields one record per CDR3 protein. The sample contains some 930,000 distinct CDR3 sequences, 25% to 30% of which appear only once. These data are also associated with another study on T cells of mothers and their children.

The chain carries TRBV7-8 and TRBJ2-4; tentative D call: TRBD2 (5 bases). The receptor was derived from a woman aged 40 to 55 in good health. The sample consisted of blood. The CDR3 sequence is CASSLERVSKNIQYF. The DNA for the CDR3 is TGTGCCAGCAGCTTAGAGAGGGTCTCCAAAAACATTCAGTACTTC.